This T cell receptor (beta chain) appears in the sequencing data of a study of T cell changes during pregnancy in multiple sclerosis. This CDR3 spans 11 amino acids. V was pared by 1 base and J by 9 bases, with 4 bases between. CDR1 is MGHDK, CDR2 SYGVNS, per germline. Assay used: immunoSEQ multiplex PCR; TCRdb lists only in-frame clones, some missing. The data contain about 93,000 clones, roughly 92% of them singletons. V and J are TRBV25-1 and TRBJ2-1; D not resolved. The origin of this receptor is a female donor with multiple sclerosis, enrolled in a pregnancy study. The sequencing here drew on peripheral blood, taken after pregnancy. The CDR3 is CASSESVEQFF. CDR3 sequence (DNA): TGTGCCAGCAGTGAATCAGTTGAGCAGTTCTTC.